This T cell receptor (beta chain) was identified in a study of T cell repertoires in cytomegalovirus infection (dated by TCRdb to between 2019 and 2020). A note on the overall study: Alongside well-studied HLA-B-restricted epitopes, the peptide stimulations were aimed at recently identified HLA-C-restricted CMV epitopes, whose presentation resists viral immunomodulation. Because public TCR beta signatures pointed to carriage of CMV infection together with the matching HLA type, the HLA type of each donor mattered for the analysis. The research as a whole found: In both this cohort and an independent roughly 350-donor cohort, the cumulative frequency of public TCR beta family members distinguished carriers of CMV infection plus the relevant HLA type. The ex vivo response was dominated by HLA-C-restricted CMV-specific TCR beta clonotypes, which also provided the single most frequent clonotype in two of eight donors.

The CDR3, cysteine through phenylalanine, is 13 amino acids long. The CDR3 DNA has 39 bases and is translated from base 1. V loses 7 bases, J loses 8 bases, and the germline ends lie 17 bases apart. This specimen's treatment or condition label, per the study, means: in vitro stimulation with specific CMV peptide epitopes to enrich CMV-specific T cells. In this sample, this clonotype turned up a few times. Its specific antigen is unknown. The sample holds no much larger clone one base away, and base qualities are not on file. The listed sequencing device is Illumina HiSeq 1500. Starting from the raw public reads, TCRdb applied fastp trimming at Q25, assembled clones with MiXCR and retained in-frame beta chains. Entries that share a CDR3 protein sequence are merged under the most common genes and DNA. For this sample the table gives over 100,000 distinct CDR3 sequences, of which less than 30% were detected only once. Of the sample, about 81% falls within the top ten clones.

The sequence came from a human donor in good health (CMV status not recorded). Some clones in this sample may be carry-over from other donors' samples. The input for sequencing was CD8+ T cells from cultured PBMCs, taken from culture after CMV antigen stimulation. Rearrangement joined TRBV12-3 or TRBV12-4 to TRBJ1-1; TRBD1 is a weak D gene call, 5 bases matching. This receptor has the CDR3 CASIPQAGLEAFF. The DNA reads as follows: TGTGCCAGCATCCCCCAGGCAGGGCTGGAAGCTTTCTTT.